This T cell receptor beta chain was recovered during a study of Ad26.COV2.S vaccination and SARS-CoV-2 variants. General study findings and limits: Comparability of non-spike TCR breadth was observed across vaccine and placebo recipients.

As concerns this clone: As yet, its antigen is unknown.

Sequenced by immunoSEQ multiplex PCR; TCRdb stores in-frame clones only, minus some. The table includes about 94,000 clones, roughly 85% detected once. The sequenced sample was peripheral blood, obtained after recovery from COVID-19. This clonotype originated in a human donor who had recovered from COVID-19.

In DNA, the CDR3 is TGTGCCACCAGCAGACGTAGCGCAACAGATACGCAGTATTTT. The encoded protein is CATSRRSATDTQYF. The rearrangement links TRBV15 to TRBJ2-3, with D possibly matching TRBD2 (5 bases). This CDR3 contains 14 residues. V shed 2 bases and J shed 3 bases, with 9 bases lying between them. From germline, CDR1 is LNHNV and CDR2 YYDKDF (reference sequence).